This is a list of T cell receptor beta chains from one sample in a study of blood T cell repertoires in COVID-19. Assay: immunoSEQ multiplex PCR; the TCRdb copy retains only in-frame clones and omits some. The sample shows some 150,000 clones, around four fifths of them seen only once. The sample comprised peripheral blood. These TCRs come from a woman aged 40 to 50 with active or convalescent COVID-19. CDR3s leave out the opening cysteine and the closing phenylalanine or tryptophan. The D gene is left open where the match is weak.

D gene | J gene | V gene | CDR3 protein
. | TRBJ1-3 | TRBV27 | ASSSTGSGYTIY
. | TRBJ1-1 | TRBV28 | ATWSHAVNTEAF
. | TRBJ2-3 | TRBV5-1 | ASSLEGTWDLPY
TRBD1 | TRBJ1-2 | TRBV16 | ASSQTTGAKNYGYT
TRBD1 | TRBJ2-1 | TRBV18 | ASSPGQAGGGEQF
TRBD1 | TRBJ1-1 | TRBV5-4 | ASSARDRNTEAF
TRBD1 | TRBJ2-7 | TRBV10-2 | AATGAAYEQY
. | TRBJ2-7 | TRBV30 | AWSVGGLYEQY
TRBD1 | TRBJ1-1 | TRBV6-5 | ASSWGQTNTEAF
. | TRBJ2-2 | TRBV7-9 | ASSPGGRRTTELF
. | TRBJ2-7 | TRBV28 | ASSLGVNLPDSYEQY
. | TRBJ2-7 | TRBV28 | ATLKSGNSYEQY
. | TRBJ1-2 | TRBV2 | ASIPGGYGYT
TRBD1 | TRBJ1-4 | TRBV15 | ATSRDGTENEKLF
. | TRBJ1-5 | TRBV6-5 | ASSYGQYSNQPQH
. | TRBJ2-3 | TRBV19 | ASSIQGQRTDTQY
. | TRBJ1-3 | TRBV28 | ASRLGGGGHVGNTIY
. | TRBJ2-5 | TRBV29-1 | SVEGQGREETQY
TRBD1 | TRBJ1-4 | TRBV5-1 | ASSSGGQGSFATNEKLF
. | TRBJ2-6 | TRBV5-1 | ASSFLAGANVLT
. | TRBJ1-6 | TRBV7-9 | ASSGRWTDNNSPLH
. | TRBJ2-3 | TRBV7-2 | ASSLEAGVKGDTQY
. | TRBJ1-4 | TRBV11-2 | ASSLRGPTNEKLF